The 16 T cell receptor beta chains below were found in one sample sequenced in a study of blood T cell repertoires in COVID-19. Profiled with immunoSEQ multiplex PCR; TCRdb holds only in-frame clones, not every one. The sample consists of about 98,000 clones, over 75% of them appearing once. Sequencing input: peripheral blood. The origin of the receptors is a woman older than 75 with acute or convalescent COVID-19.

This clone appeared a few times. The chain carries TRBV6-5 and TRBJ1-2; D might be TRBD1 (6 bases). Trimming shortened V by 6 bases and J by 7 bases, and 18 bases separated the two germline ends. Looked up from germline, CDR1 is MNHEY and CDR2 is SVGAGI. There are 14 residues in the CDR3. CDR3 sequence: CASRLRGGVAGYTF. DNA of the CDR3: TGTGCCAGCAGGCTGAGGGGGGGGGTCGCTGGCTACACCTTC.

The gene calls are TRBV6-5 and TRBJ2-3; TRBD2 might be the D (7 bases). There are 15 residues in the CDR3. V was trimmed by 5 bases and J by 11 bases, leaving 23 bases between them. From germline, CDR1 is MNHEY and CDR2 SVGAGI. CDR3 nucleotides: TGTGCCAGCAGTCCTCGTGGGGGGGGGCCTTCCCAGCAGTATTTT. The encoded protein is CASSPRGGGPSQQYF.

This chain joins TRBV28 and TRBJ1-1; weak D call: TRBD1 (6 bases). The V end was cut by 6 bases, the J end by 0 bases, with 14 bases between. Germline loops: CDR1 MDHEN, CDR2 SYDVKM. The CDR3 covers 15 residues. CDR3 protein: CASSLSTGMNTEAFF. Written as DNA, the CDR3 is TGTGCCAGCAGCCTCTCCACAGGGATGAACACTGAAGCTTTCTTT.

The sample holds one count of this clone. The chain combines TRBV4-1 with TRBJ1-4; 9 bases align to TRBD1. CDR3 length: 17 residues. In germline, CDR1 is MGHRA, CDR2 YSYEKL. The V gene end was trimmed by 3 bases and the J gene end by 8 bases; junction bases not matched to a gene: 13. The CDR3 DNA reads as TGCGCCAGCAGCCATGTACAGGGGGCAAAAGGAAAGGAAAAACTGTTTTTT. Residues: CASSHVQGAKGKEKLFF.

The rearrangement joins TRBV5-1 to TRBJ2-1; 7 positions agree with TRBD2. From germline, CDR1 is SGHRS and CDR2 YFSETQ. This CDR3 has 16 residues. The J segment lost 9 bases and the V segment lost 4 bases, leaving 16 bases of the junction unmatched. In nucleotides, the CDR3 is TGCGCCAGCAGCCCGGGGGACGGACTAGGACTCGGTGAGCAGTTCTTC. Its protein is CASSPGDGLGLGEQFF.

V gene TRBV4-1 combines with J gene TRBJ2-7, with 8 nucleotides matching TRBD2. Germline V CDR1 and CDR2: MGHRA, YSYEKL. V trimming: 1 base; J trimming: 5 bases; junction bases outside the gene matches: 4. The CDR3 is 14 amino acids. In DNA, the CDR3 is TGCGCCAGCAGCCAAGCGGAGCGGGGGCACGAGCAGTACTTC. Amino acids: CASSQAERGHEQYF.

The V and J genes are TRBV18 and TRBJ1-3, with a tentative D call TRBD1 (6 bases). The V end was cut by 0 bases, the J end by 1 base, with 19 bases between. Germline CDR1 is KGHSH and CDR2 is LQKENI. The CDR3 runs to 19 residues. Here the CDR3 reads CASSPPLGTTEPSGNTIYF. The CDR3 nucleotides are TGTGCCAGCTCACCACCGCTTGGGACAACCGAACCATCTGGAAACACCATATATTTT. The whole variable domain, filled in from reference TRBV18 and TRBJ1-3, reads NAGVMQNPRHLVRRRGQEARLRCSPMKGHSHVYWYRQLPEEGLKFMVYLQKENIIDESGMPKERFSAEFPKEGPSILRIQQVVRGDSAAYFCASSPPLGTTEPSGNTIYFGEGSWLTVV.

The CDR3 is CASSHPDRVNYGYTF. The CDR3 coding sequence is TGCGCCAGCAGCCACCCGGACAGGGTTAACTATGGCTACACCTTC. The rearrangement uses TRBV4-1 and TRBJ1-2, with 8 bases matching TRBD1. V lost 3 bases and J lost 1; bases outside the gene matches: 4. The CDR3 sequence is 15 residues long. Germline CDR1 MGHRA, CDR2 YSYEKL.

This clone showed up just once. This chain links TRBV12-2 with TRBJ2-7; the table gives TRBD2 as D, unverified against the DNA. TRBV12-2 is classified as a pseudogene. The CDR3 is made up of 17 amino acids. Here the CDR3 DNA reads TGTGCAAGTCGCTTAGCGCCCCCACCGATGCGCTCCTACGAGCAGTACGTC. Translation gives CASRLAPPPMRSYEQYV.

This clone was observed a few times. The chain employs TRBV11-2 and TRBJ1-1; D gene uncertain. Trimming took off 5 bases at V and 5 bases at J, with 18 bases between the two ends. The CDR3 covers 15 residues. Germline V lookup: CDR1 SGHAT, CDR2 FQNNGV. This CDR3 reads CASSPRSGVRTEAFF. DNA of the CDR3: TGTGCCAGCAGCCCCAGATCAGGCGTGCGTACTGAAGCTTTCTTT.

The chain is built from TRBV11-2 and TRBJ2-5, with D perhaps matching TRBD2 (6 bases). The CDR3 is 15 residues long. Germline CDR1 reads SGHAT; CDR2 reads FQNNGV. V was cut by 1 base and J by 6 bases, with 15 bases left in between. The CDR3: CASSLVGEGGKTQYF. The CDR3 DNA is TGTGCCAGCAGCTTAGTCGGGGAAGGAGGGAAGACCCAGTACTTC. The full variable domain, rest sourced from reference TRBV11-2 and TRBJ2-5, is EAGVAQSPRYKIIEKRQSVAFWCNPISGHATLYWYQQILGQGPKLLIQFQNNGVVDDSQLPKDRFSAERLKGVDSTLKIQPAKLEDSAVYLCASSLVGEGGKTQYFGPGTRLLVL.

J is TRBJ1-2 and V is TRBV3-1 (or the pseudogene TRBV3-2), with D unresolved. The CDR3 spans 16 residues. Trimming cost V 1 base and J 4 bases, with 16 bases left between them. Per the germline V gene, CDR1 is LGHDT and CDR2 is YNNKEL (reference sequence). Here the CDR3 reads CASSQAGRSSSYGYTF. The CDR3 DNA follows: TGTGCCAGCAGCCAAGCTGGTCGTAGCAGCAGCTATGGCTACACCTTC.

The genes are TRBV27 and TRBJ1-1, with D perhaps TRBD1 (6 bases). The CDR3 contains 15 residues. Deletions cut 7 bases from V and 6 bases from J, with 21 bases between. Germline assignment: CDR1 MNHEY and CDR2 SMNVEV (reference sequence). The CDR3 spells CASKRAGAAKAEAFF. CDR3 DNA sequence: TGTGCCAGCAAAAGGGCAGGGGCCGCAAAAGCTGAAGCTTTCTTT.

The J gene is TRBJ2-2, the V gene TRBV13, with 10 nucleotides matching TRBD1. There are 16 residues in the CDR3. Germline V gene lookup returns CDR1 PRHDT and CDR2 FYEKMQ (reference sequence). V trimming: 6 bases; J trimming: 4 bases; junction bases outside the gene matches: 8. CDR3 DNA sequence: TGTGCCAGCAGAATCCGGGACAGGGGCGCCACCGGGGAGCTGTTTTTT. Translated, it gives CASRIRDRGATGELFF.

V gene TRBV30 combines with J gene TRBJ2-5; 8 positions agree with TRBD2. CDR1 is GTSNPN and CDR2 is SVGIG in the germline V gene (reference sequence). The CDR3 is made up of 13 amino acids. J lost 4 bases, V lost 3 bases, and 4 bases had no gene match. As DNA, the CDR3 is TGTGCCTGGAGCCCCGGGGGGGGAGAGACCCAGTACTTC. Translated: CAWSPGGGETQYF.

The chain links TRBV9 to TRBJ1-6; D possibly corresponds to TRBD1 (5 bases). The V end was cut by 3 bases, the J end by 6 bases, with 10 bases between. The CDR3 contains 14 residues. Germline CDR1 reads SGDLS; CDR2 reads YYNGEE. The CDR3 here is CASSATVGNSPLHF. CDR3 in DNA: TGTGCCAGCAGCGCGACAGTAGGTAATTCACCCCTCCACTTT.